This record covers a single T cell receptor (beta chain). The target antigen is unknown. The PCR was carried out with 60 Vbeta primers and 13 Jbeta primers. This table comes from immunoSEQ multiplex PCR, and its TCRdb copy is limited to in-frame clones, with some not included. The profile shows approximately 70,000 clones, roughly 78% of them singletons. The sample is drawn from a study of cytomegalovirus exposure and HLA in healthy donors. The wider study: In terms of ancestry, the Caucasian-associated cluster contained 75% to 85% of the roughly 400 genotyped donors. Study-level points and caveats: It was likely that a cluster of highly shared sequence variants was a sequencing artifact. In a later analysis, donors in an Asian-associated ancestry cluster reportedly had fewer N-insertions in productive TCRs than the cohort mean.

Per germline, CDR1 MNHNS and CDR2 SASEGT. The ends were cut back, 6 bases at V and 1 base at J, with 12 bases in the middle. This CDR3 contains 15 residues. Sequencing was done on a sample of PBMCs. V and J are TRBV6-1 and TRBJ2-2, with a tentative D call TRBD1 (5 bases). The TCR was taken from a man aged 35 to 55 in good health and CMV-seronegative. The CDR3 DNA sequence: TGTGCCAGCAGCCAAACCACAGGGAACACCGGGGAGCTGTTTTTT. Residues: CASSQTTGNTGELFF.